This T cell receptor (beta chain) was recorded in a study of T cell responses to AZD1222 COVID-19 vaccine. Regarding the study as a whole: The study sampled repertoires only after the peak T cell response.

TCRdb keeps only in-frame clones here, not all; method: immunoSEQ multiplex PCR. The data hold under 80,000 clones, with 80% to 85% observed a single time. Note on this clone: No antigen is known for it.

The J segment lost 6 bases and the V segment lost 2 bases, leaving 10 bases of the junction unmatched. In germline, CDR1 is SGDLS, CDR2 YYNGEE. There are 17 residues in the CDR3. The V and J genes are TRBV9 and TRBJ2-1, with 11 bases lining up with TRBD2. The input for sequencing was peripheral blood, taken on day 0 of AZD1222 vaccination. This receptor was taken from an adult in good health. Here the CDR3 reads CASSVGFSGRVGNEQFF. The CDR3 DNA follows: TGTGCCAGCAGCGTGGGTTTTAGCGGGAGGGTGGGCAATGAGCAGTTCTTC.